This T cell receptor (beta chain) appears in the sequencing data of a study of blood T cell repertoires in COVID-19. The V segment lost 4 bases and the J segment 4 bases; nucleotides outside the gene matches: 5. The length of the CDR3 is 15 residues. CDR1 and CDR2 from the germline V gene are MGHRA and YSYEKL. Source study methods: Estimation of nucleated cell counts relied on the amplification of reference gene primers. Produced via immunoSEQ multiplex PCR; TCRdb's table is partial and in-frame only. Clone size and V and J calls were adopted from that table, with D and trimming inferred from the DNA. The sample lists about 60,000 clones; under 90% were seen once.

The material sequenced was peripheral blood. The sequence was collected from a human donor in a cohort sampled during active COVID-19. The V call is TRBV4-1, the J call TRBJ1-1; 11 positions match TRBD1. The CDR3 DNA follows: TGCGCCAGCAGCCCGGGACAGGGGGGAGGCACTGAAGCTTTCTTT. It translates to CASSPGQGGGTEAFF.